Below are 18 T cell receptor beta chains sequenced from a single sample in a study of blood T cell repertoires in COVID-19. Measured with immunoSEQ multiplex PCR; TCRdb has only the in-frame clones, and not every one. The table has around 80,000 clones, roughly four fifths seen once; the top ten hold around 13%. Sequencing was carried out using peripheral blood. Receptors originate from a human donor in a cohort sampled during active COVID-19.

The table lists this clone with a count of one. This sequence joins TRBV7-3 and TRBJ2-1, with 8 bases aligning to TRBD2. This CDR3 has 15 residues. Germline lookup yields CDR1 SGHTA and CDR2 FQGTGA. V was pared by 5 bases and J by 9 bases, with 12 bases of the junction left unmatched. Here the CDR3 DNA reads TGTGCCAGCAGCCCCGGGGGGGGCCGAGTAGTTGAGCAGTTCTTC. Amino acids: CASSPGGGRVVEQFF.

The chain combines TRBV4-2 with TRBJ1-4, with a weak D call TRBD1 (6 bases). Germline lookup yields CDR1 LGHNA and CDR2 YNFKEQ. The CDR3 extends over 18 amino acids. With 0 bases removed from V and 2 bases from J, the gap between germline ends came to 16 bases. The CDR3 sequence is CASSQDQSGGRTNEKLFF. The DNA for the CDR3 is TGTGCCAGCAGCCAAGATCAGAGCGGGGGCCGCACTAATGAAAAACTGTTTTTT.

In nucleotides, the CDR3 is TGTGCCACCAGCATACAGGGGAACACCGGGGAGCTGTTTTTT. Translating it yields CATSIQGNTGELFF. V usage is TRBV15 and J usage is TRBJ2-2; maybe TRBD1 (6 bases). The V end lost 4 bases, the J end lost 1 base, and 7 bases lay between the germline ends. The CDR3 has 14 residues. Germline loops: CDR1 LNHNV, CDR2 YYDKDF (reference sequence).

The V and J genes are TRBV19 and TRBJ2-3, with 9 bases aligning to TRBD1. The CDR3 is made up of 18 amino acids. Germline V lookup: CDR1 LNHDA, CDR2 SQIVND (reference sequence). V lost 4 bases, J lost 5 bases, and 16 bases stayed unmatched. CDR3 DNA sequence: TGTGCCAGTAGTAAAAAAACCACAGGGGGCGGTTACGGAGATACGCAGTATTTT. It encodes CASSKKTTGGGYGDTQYF.

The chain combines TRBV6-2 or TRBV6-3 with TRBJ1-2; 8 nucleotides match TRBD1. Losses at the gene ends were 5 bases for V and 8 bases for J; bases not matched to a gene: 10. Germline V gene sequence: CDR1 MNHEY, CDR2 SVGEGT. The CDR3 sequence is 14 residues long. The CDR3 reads CASSKPDRGRGYTF. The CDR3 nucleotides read TGTGCCAGCAGTAAGCCAGACAGGGGACGCGGCTACACCTTC.

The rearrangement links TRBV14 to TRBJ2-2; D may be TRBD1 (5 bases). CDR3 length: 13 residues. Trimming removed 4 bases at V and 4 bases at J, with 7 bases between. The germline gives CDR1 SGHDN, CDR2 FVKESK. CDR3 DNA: TGTGCCAGCAGCCCCAGGGCCACCGGGGAGCTGTTTTTT. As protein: CASSPRATGELFF.

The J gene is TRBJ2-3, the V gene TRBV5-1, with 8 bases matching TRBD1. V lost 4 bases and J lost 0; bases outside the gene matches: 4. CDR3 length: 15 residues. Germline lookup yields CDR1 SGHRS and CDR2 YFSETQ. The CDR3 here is CASSRQGSSTDTQYF. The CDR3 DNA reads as TGCGCCAGCAGCCGACAGGGGTCTAGCACAGATACGCAGTATTTT.

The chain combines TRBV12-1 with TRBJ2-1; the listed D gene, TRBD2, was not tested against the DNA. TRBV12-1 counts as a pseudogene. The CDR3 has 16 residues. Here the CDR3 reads CASSTFGLPAYNEQFF. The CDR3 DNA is TGTGCCAGCAGCACCTTCGGACTACCGGCCTACAATGAGCAGTTCTTC.

The CDR3 loop is CASSPSRDGYTF. In DNA form, the CDR3 reads TGTGCCAGCTCACCAAGCCGCGATGGCTACACCTTC. J is TRBJ1-2 and V is TRBV18, with no clear D. The CDR3 runs to 12 residues. Germline V gives CDR1 KGHSH, CDR2 LQKENI. V lost 2 bases, J lost 6 bases, and 7 bases lay in between.

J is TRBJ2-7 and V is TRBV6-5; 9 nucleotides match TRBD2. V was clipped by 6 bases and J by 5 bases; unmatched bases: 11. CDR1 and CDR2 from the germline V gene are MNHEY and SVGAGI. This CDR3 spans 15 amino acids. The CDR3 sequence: CASRGFSGGVNEQYF. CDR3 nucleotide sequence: TGTGCCAGCAGGGGGTTTAGCGGGGGTGTCAACGAGCAGTACTTC.

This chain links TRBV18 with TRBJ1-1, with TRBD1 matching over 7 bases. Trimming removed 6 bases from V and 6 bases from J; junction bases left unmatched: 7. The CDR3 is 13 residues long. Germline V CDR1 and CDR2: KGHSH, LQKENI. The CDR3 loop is CASSFGTDAEAFF. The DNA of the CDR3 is TGTGCCAGCTCCTTTGGGACAGACGCTGAAGCTTTCTTT.

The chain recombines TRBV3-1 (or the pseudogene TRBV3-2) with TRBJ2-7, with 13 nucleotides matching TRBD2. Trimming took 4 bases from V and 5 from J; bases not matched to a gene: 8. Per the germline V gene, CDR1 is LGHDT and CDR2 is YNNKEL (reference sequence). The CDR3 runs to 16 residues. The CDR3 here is CASSRSVGTSGDEQYF. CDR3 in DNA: TGTGCCAGCAGCCGAAGCGTCGGGACTAGCGGGGACGAGCAGTACTTC.

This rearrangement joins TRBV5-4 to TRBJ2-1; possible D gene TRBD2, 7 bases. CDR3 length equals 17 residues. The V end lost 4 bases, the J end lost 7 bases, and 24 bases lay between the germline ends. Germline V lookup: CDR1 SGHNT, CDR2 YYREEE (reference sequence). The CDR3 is CASSPNLVGGLTNEQFF. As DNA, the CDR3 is TGTGCCAGCAGCCCGAACCTGGTCGGGGGGCTAACAAATGAGCAGTTCTTC.

The chain's CDR3 is CASSSLGATSYNEQFF. CDR3 DNA sequence: TGTGCCAGCAGTTCTCTGGGGGCGACCTCCTACAATGAGCAGTTCTTC. The chain recombines TRBV28 with TRBJ2-1, with a weak D call TRBD1 (6 bases). This CDR3 region has 16 residues. The ends were cut back, 4 bases at V and 0 bases at J, with 13 bases in the middle. Per germline, CDR1 MDHEN and CDR2 SYDVKM.

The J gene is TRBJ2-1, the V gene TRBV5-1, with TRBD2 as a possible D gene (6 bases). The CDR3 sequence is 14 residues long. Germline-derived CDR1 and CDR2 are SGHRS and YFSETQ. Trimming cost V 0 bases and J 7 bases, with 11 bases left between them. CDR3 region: CASSLAGTSNEQFF. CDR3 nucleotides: TGCGCCAGCAGCTTGGCCGGGACTTCTAATGAGCAGTTCTTC.

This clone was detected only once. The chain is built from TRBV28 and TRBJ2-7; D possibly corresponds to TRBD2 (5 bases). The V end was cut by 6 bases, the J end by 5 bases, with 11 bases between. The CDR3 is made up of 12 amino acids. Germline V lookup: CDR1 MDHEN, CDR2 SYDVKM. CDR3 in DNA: TGTGCCAGCAGCCCCGGGGAGAACGAGCAGTACTTC. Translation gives CASSPGENEQYF. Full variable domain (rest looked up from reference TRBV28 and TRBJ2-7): DVKVTQSSRYLVKRTGEKVFLECVQDMDHENMFWYRQDPGLGLRLIYFSYDVKMKEKGDIPEGYSVSREKKERFSLILESASTNQTSMYLCASSPGENEQYFGPGTRLTVT.

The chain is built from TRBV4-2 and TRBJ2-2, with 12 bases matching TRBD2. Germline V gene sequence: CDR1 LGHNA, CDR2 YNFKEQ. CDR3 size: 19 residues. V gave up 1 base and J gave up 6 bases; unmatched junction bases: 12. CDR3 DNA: TGTGCCAGCAGCCAAGCACAGGGGCTGGGGACTAGCGGGTCCGGGGAGCTGTTTTTT. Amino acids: CASSQAQGLGTSGSGELFF.

CDR3 sequence: CASSLAAGGQETQYF. CDR3 sequence (DNA): TGTGCCAGCAGCTTAGCGGCGGGGGGCCAAGAGACCCAGTACTTC. The genes are TRBV11-2 and TRBJ2-5; 8 bases line up with TRBD2. The V gene's germline CDR1 is SGHAT and CDR2 FQNNGV. The CDR3 sequence is 15 residues long. The V segment lost 1 base and the J segment 1 base; nucleotides outside the gene matches: 2.